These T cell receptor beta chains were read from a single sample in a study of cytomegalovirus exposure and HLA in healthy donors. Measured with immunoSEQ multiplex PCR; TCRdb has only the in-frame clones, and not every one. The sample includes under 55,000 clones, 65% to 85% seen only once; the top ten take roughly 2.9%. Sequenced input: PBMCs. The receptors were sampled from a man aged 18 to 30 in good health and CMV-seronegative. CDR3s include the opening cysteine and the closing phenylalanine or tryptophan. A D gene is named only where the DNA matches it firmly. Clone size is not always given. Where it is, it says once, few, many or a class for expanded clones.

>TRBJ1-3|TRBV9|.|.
CASSVTAGTGNTIYF
TGTGCCAGCAGCGTAACGGCAGGGACTGGAAACACCATATATTTT
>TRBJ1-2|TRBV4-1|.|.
CASSQDGHYGYTF
TGCGCCAGCAGCCAAGATGGGCACTATGGCTACACCTTC
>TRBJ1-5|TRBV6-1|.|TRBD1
CAAGTALNQPQHF
TGTGCCGCGGGGACAGCCCTCAATCAGCCCCAGCATTTT
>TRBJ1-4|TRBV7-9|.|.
CASSLRVNEKLFF
TGTGCCAGCAGCTTAAGAGTTAATGAAAAACTGTTTTTT
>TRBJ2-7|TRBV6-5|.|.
CASSYGDRPEQYF
TGTGCCAGCAGTTACGGCGACAGACCCGAGCAGTACTTC
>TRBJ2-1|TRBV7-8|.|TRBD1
CASSSNQGAAEQFF
TGTGCCAGCAGCTCCAACCAGGGGGCCGCTGAGCAGTTCTTC
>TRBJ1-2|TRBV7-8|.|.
CASSPTSQAYGYTF
TGTGCCAGCAGCCCCACCTCTCAGGCCTATGGCTACACCTTC
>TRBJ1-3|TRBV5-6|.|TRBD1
CASSIYRDRNGNTIYF
TGTGCCAGCAGCATCTACCGGGACAGAAATGGAAACACCATATATTTT
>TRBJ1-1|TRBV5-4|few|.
CASSPAGGSTEAFF
TGTGCCAGCAGCCCGGCGGGTGGGAGCACTGAAGCTTTCTTT
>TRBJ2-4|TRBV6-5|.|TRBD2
CASSPRTSAKNIQYF
TGTGCCAGCAGTCCCCGGACTAGCGCCAAAAACATTCAGTACTTC
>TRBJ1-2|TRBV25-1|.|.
CASSDPTATATYGYTF
TGTGCCAGCAGTGACCCAACCGCGACAGCGACCTATGGCTACACCTTC
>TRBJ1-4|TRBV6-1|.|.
CARAPRGDEKLFF
TGTGCCAGAGCCCCTCGGGGGGATGAAAAACTGTTTTTT
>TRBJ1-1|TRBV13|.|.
CASSRLGRGNTEAFF
TGTGCCAGCAGCCGACTGGGGAGGGGGAACACTGAAGCTTTCTTT
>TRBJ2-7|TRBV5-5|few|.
CASSVEDFSYEQYF
TGTGCCAGCAGCGTCGAGGACTTCTCCTACGAGCAGTACTTC
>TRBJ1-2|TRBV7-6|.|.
CASSWGGPANYGYTF
TGTGCCAGCAGCTGGGGGGGGCCGGCTAACTATGGCTACACCTTC
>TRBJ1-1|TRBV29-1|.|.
CSVEVWPEAFF
TGCAGCGTTGAAGTGTGGCCTGAAGCTTTCTTT
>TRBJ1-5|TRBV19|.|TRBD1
CASSMADRGRQPQHF
TGTGCCAGTAGTATGGCCGACAGGGGCAGGCAGCCCCAGCATTTT
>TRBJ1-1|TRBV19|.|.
CASSIGGGTEAFF
TGTGCCAGTAGTATCGGGGGGGGCACTGAAGCTTTCTTT
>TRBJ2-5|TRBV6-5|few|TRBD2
CASSLLAGGPETQYF
TGTGCCAGCAGTTTACTAGCGGGAGGGCCAGAGACCCAGTACTTC
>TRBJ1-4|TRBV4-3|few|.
CASSQDLSRVNGEKLFF
TGCGCCAGCAGCCAAGATCTTTCGCGGGTTAATGGTGAAAAACTGTTTTTT
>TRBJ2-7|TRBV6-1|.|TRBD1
CASFPPGQGCYEQYF
TGTGCCTCTTTCCCCCCGGGACAGGGATGCTACGAGCAGTACTTC
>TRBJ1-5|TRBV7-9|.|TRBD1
CASSLGQGEPQHF
TGTGCCAGCAGCTTGGGACAGGGGGAGCCCCAGCATTTT
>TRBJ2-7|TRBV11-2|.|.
CASSFLRLDISYEQYF
TGTGCCAGCAGCTTCCTCAGGCTGGATATCTCCTACGAGCAGTACTTC
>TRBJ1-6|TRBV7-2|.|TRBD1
CASSFGTGNNSPLHF
TGTGCCAGCAGCTTCGGGACAGGGAATAATTCACCCCTCCACTTT
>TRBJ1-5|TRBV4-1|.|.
CASSQVSGMGYNQPQHF
TGCGCCAGCAGCCAAGTCTCAGGTATGGGTTACAATCAGCCCCAGCATTTT
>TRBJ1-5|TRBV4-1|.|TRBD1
CASSHPTGDQPQHF
TGCGCCAGCAGCCATCCGACAGGGGATCAGCCCCAGCATTTT
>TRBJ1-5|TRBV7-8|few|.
CASSLESTDNQPQHF
TGTGCCAGCAGCTTAGAGTCGACAGACAATCAGCCCCAGCATTTT
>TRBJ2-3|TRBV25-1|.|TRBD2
CASSDPGLAGTDTQYF
TGTGCCAGCAGTGACCCCGGACTAGCGGGCACAGATACGCAGTATTTT
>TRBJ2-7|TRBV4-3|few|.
CASSQGTVFVGGGYEQYF
TGCGCCAGCAGCCAAGGGACCGTTTTCGTGGGAGGGGGCTACGAGCAGTACTTC
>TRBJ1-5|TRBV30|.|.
CAWSVTGTNQPQHF
TGTGCCTGGAGTGTAACAGGTACCAATCAGCCCCAGCATTTT
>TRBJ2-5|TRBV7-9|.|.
CASSLTDGGETQYF
TGTGCCAGCAGCCTAACCGACGGCGGAGAGACCCAGTACTTC
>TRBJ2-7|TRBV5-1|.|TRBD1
CASSWRQGFDEQYF
TGCGCCAGCAGCTGGAGACAGGGTTTCGACGAGCAGTACTTC
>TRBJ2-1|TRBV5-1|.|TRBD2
CASSSGLAGGAYNEQFF
TGCGCCAGCAGCTCGGGACTAGCGGGAGGCGCCTACAATGAGCAGTTCTTC
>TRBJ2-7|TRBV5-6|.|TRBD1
CASSGGQYEQYF
TGTGCCAGCAGCGGGGGACAGTACGAGCAGTACTTC
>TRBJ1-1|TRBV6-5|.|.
CASSYLGRDNTEAFF
TGTGCCAGCAGTTACCTCGGGCGGGACAACACTGAAGCTTTCTTT
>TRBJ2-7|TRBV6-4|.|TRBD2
CASSASGGNSYEQYF
TGTGCCAGCAGTGCGAGCGGGGGGAACTCCTACGAGCAGTACTTC
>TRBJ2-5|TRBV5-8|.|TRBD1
CASSLEDRVEETQYF
TGTGCCAGCAGCTTGGAGGACAGGGTGGAGGAGACCCAGTACTTC
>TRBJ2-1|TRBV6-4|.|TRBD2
CASSDWGRANNYNEQFF
TGTGCCAGCAGTGACTGGGGGAGGGCGAATAATTACAATGAGCAGTTCTTC
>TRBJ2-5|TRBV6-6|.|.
CASSYSPGQETQYF
TGTGCCAGCAGTTACTCGCCAGGGCAAGAGACCCAGTACTTC
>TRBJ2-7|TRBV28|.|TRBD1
CASSLGTGRQYF
TGTGCCAGCAGTCTTGGGACAGGGAGGCAGTACTTC
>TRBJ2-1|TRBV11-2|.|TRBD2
CASSPTSTEQFF
TGTGCCAGCAGCCCGACTAGCACTGAGCAGTTCTTC
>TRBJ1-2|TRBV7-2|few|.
CASSLDRSRTF
TGTGCCAGCAGCTTGGACAGATCACGCACCTTC
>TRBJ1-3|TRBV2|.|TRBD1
CASEGTAIHTIYF
TGTGCCAGCGAAGGGACAGCAATTCACACCATATATTTT
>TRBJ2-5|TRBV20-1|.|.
CSAGPPETQYF
TGCAGTGCTGGGCCCCCGGAGACCCAGTACTTC